This T cell receptor beta chain is from a study of blood T cell repertoires in COVID-19. About the research overall: The origin of the acute and convalescent COVID-19 samples was the United States, Italy and Spain. PBMCs, B-cell-depleted T cells, or T cells provided the cDNA or gDNA that made up the material.

Per the germline V gene, CDR1 is KGHSH and CDR2 is LQKENI. The trim removed 5 bases at V and 1 base at J, leaving 20 bases unmatched. The CDR3 extends over 20 amino acids. How the authors handled the data: For nucleated cells, counts were estimated from reference gene primer amplification. Method: immunoSEQ multiplex PCR; TCRdb's copy keeps in-frame clones and lacks some. Clone size and the V and J calls come from that table; the DNA yielded D and trimming. The table includes approximately 88,000 clones, about 76% detected once. This sequence was found in a woman aged 80 or over with active or convalescent COVID-19. The chain carries TRBV18 and TRBJ2-4, with 7 bases lining up with TRBD1. Sequenced material: peripheral blood. This chain's CDR3 is CASSVMPTVGRGMAKNIQYF. The CDR3 nucleotides are TGTGCCAGCTCAGTGATGCCAACGGTAGGCAGGGGGATGGCCAAAAACATTCAGTACTTC.